The 3 T cell receptor beta chains presented below share a single source sample, sequenced in a study of blood T cell repertoires in COVID-19. The table came from immunoSEQ multiplex PCR; TCRdb's copy has only in-frame clones and leaves some out. The table includes 260,000 or so clones, roughly four fifths detected once. The sample consisted of peripheral blood. These receptors came from a woman aged 70-85 years with acute or convalescent COVID-19.

CDR3 sequence (DNA): TGTGCCAGCAACCTCCCGGGTGGCACAGATACGCAGTATTTT. Translation gives CASNLPGGTDTQYF. The V and J genes are TRBV19 and TRBJ2-3; D is ambiguous. Germline CDR1 is LNHDA and CDR2 is SQIVND (reference sequence). This CDR3 has 14 amino acids. Trimming stripped 9 bases from V and 1 base from J, with 14 bases between.

The CDR3 DNA is TGCGCCAGCAGCACCCGGACAGGGGGGGGAAAGAACACTGAAGCTTTCTTT. Its translation: CASSTRTGGGKNTEAFF. The chain couples TRBV5-1 to TRBJ1-1, with 10 bases aligning to TRBD1. The CDR3 has 17 amino acids. Losses at the gene ends were 4 bases for V and 1 base for J; bases not matched to a gene: 10. Germline-derived CDR1 and CDR2 are SGHRS and YFSETQ.

This chain connects TRBV6-5 to TRBJ1-5; 9 bases map to TRBD1. Germline loops: CDR1 MNHEY, CDR2 SVGAGI. This CDR3 has 14 amino acids. V shed 3 bases, J shed 5 bases, and the junction held 2 bases outside the gene matches. The CDR3 region has the DNA TGTGCCAGCAGTTATAGGACAGGGGATCAGCCCCAGCATTTT. This sequence encodes CASSYRTGDQPQHF.